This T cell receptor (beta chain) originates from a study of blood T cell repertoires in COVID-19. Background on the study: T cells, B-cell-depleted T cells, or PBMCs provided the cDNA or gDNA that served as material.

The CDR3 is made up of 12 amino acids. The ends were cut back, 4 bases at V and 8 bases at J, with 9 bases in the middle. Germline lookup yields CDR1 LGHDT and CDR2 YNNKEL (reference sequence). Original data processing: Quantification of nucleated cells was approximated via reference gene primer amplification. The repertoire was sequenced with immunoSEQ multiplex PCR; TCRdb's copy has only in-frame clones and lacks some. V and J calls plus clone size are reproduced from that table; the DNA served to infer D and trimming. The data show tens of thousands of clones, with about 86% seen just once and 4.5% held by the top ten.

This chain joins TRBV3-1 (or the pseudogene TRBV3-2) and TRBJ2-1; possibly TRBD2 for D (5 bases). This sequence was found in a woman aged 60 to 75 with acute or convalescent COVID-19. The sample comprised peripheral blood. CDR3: CASSLTRDEQFF. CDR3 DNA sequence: TGTGCCAGCAGCCTAACGAGGGATGAGCAGTTCTTC.